Listed below are T cell receptor beta chains from one sample, sequenced in a study of TIL therapy for anti-PD-1-resistant metastatic lung cancer. Here immunoSEQ multiplex PCR was the method, and the copy in TCRdb shows in-frame clones only, minus some. Among roughly 92,000 clones listed, around three fifths were seen once. The specimen was tumor tissue, collected at baseline. All receptors come from a person aged 25-79 years with non-small cell lung cancer. Each CDR3 is given with its conserved first and last residue. The D gene is left open where the match is weak.

V gene,D gene,J gene,CDR3 protein,CDR3 DNA
TRBV24-1,.,TRBJ2-2,CAASDRRRVRDTGELFF,TGTGCCGCCAGTGACCGTCGTAGAGTTAGGGACACCGGGGAGCTGTTTTTT
TRBV3-1/TRBV3-2,.,TRBJ2-7,CASSQSQGEQYF,TGTGCCAGCAGCCAGAGCCAGGGCGAGCAGTACTTC
TRBV5-1,.,TRBJ1-3,CASRLGPGNTIYF,TGCGCCAGCAGATTGGGGCCTGGAAACACCATATATTTT
TRBV9,TRBD2,TRBJ2-7,CASSFRPGLAGGISSYEQYF,TGTGCCAGCAGCTTTCGGCCGGGACTAGCGGGGGGGATCAGCTCCTACGAGCAGTACTTC
TRBV6-5,.,TRBJ2-1,CASSKTGTTNEQFF,TGTGCCAGCAGTAAAACCGGGACGACTAATGAGCAGTTCTTC
TRBV7-9,.,TRBJ2-3,CASSSRVADTQYF,TGTGCCAGCAGCTCAAGGGTGGCAGATACGCAGTATTTT
TRBV3-1/TRBV3-2,.,TRBJ2-3,CASSALSPLTDTQYF,TGTGCCAGCAGCGCACTCAGCCCCCTCACAGATACGCAGTATTTT
TRBV18,TRBD1,TRBJ2-1,CASSRGQGFYNEQFF,TGTGCCAGCTCACGGGGACAGGGTTTCTACAATGAGCAGTTCTTC
TRBV29-1,.,TRBJ1-2,CSVETRYGYTF,TGCAGCGTTGAAACGAGATATGGCTACACCTTC
TRBV5-1,TRBD2,TRBJ2-5,CASSLGQGGETQYF,TGCGCCAGCAGCTTAGGTCAGGGAGGGGAGACCCAGTACTTC